This TCR beta chain was captured in a study of graft-versus-host responses after intestinal transplantation. Overall study context: Multivisceral, liver-intestinal, or isolated intestinal transplants were given to recipients. After anti-thymocyte globulin induction, recipients took tacrolimus and steroids for approximately 3 years. General study points: There were GvH clones found in recipient marrow, and some of them appeared first in ileum or blood.

Here immunoSEQ multiplex PCR was the method, and the copy in TCRdb shows in-frame clones only, minus some. The profile shows 95,000 to 150,000 clones, around 96% of them singletons. Trimming shortened V by 3 bases and J by 3 bases, and 8 bases separated the two germline ends. Germline V gene data show CDR1 as MNHEY and CDR2 as SMNVEV (reference sequence). CDR3 size: 13 residues. Comment on this clone: Its antigen is as yet unknown.

Sequenced material: unstimulated CD8+ T cells sorted from spleen or lymph node cells, taken before intestinal transplant. The receptor was derived from a human donor who received an intestinal transplant. V gene TRBV27 combines with J gene TRBJ1-1; no firm D call. The CDR3 region has the DNA TGTGCCAGCAGTTTGGCGAGGGACACTGAAGCTTTCTTT. It codes for CASSLARDTEAFF.